This TCR beta chain was documented in a study of shared clonotypes between healthy human individuals. Notes on the study in general: The four-donor shared clonotypes exceeded non-shared clonotypes in generation probability, with non-shared ones scoring lower.

About this clone itself: What it binds is not known.

The CDR3 contains 15 residues. From germline, CDR1 is SGHVS and CDR2 FNYEAQ. Trimming removed 1 base from V and 8 bases from J; junction bases left unmatched: 8. CD45RO-negative CD8 cells positively selected for CCR7 made up the naive population, which excluded terminally differentiated effector memory CD45RA+ cells. Replicate PCRs from sorted subsets contained roughly 190 ng DNA, which is 30,000 to 35,000 T cell genomes. Here immunoSEQ multiplex PCR was the method, and the copy in TCRdb shows in-frame clones only, minus some. The table lists about 680,000 clones, about 92% of them singletons. The chain links TRBV7-6 to TRBJ2-1, with 7 bases matching TRBD2. This receptor was taken from a young man in good health. The sequencing input was naive CD8+ T cells sorted from blood. The CDR3: CASSLVGGSSDEQFF. The CDR3 DNA sequence: TGTGCCAGCAGCTTAGTCGGCGGGAGCTCTGATGAGCAGTTCTTC.